These 16 T cell receptor beta chains originate from one sample sequenced in a study of OX40 agonist ivuxolimab in advanced cancers. Sequencing used immunoSEQ multiplex PCR; TCRdb keeps in-frame clones, though not all of them. Of about 93,000 clones in the sample, approximately 94% were seen once. Sequences were derived from CD4+ or CD8+ T cells sorted from blood, sampled in a trial of the OX40 agonist ivuxolimab. The receptors here all came from an adult with an advanced solid tumor such as melanoma, head and neck, liver or kidney cancer.

This sequence joins TRBV7-6 and TRBJ1-1, with D perhaps matching TRBD1 (5 bases). V lost 4 bases, J lost 0 bases, and 12 bases lay in between. Germline CDR1 is SGHVS and CDR2 is FNYEAQ. The CDR3 covers 15 residues. CDR3 bases: TGTGCCAGCAGCTATTCACAGGAAATGAACACTGAAGCTTTCTTT. It translates to CASSYSQEMNTEAFF.

This sequence joins TRBV7-9 and TRBJ2-1; weak D call: TRBD2 (5 bases). The CDR3 is made up of 17 amino acids. CDR1 and CDR2 from the germline V gene are SEHNR and FQNEAQ (reference sequence). V lost 2 bases, J lost 4 bases, and 18 bases lay in between. The CDR3 loop is CASSLRLSPGGYNEQFF. CDR3 nucleotides: TGTGCCAGCAGCTTAAGACTCTCCCCAGGAGGATACAATGAGCAGTTCTTC.

DNA of the CDR3: TGTGCCAGTAGTATATGGCAAAATAACACCGGGGAGCTGTTTTTT. Residues: CASSIWQNNTGELFF. The chain employs TRBV19 and TRBJ2-2; no reliable D call. CDR1 is LNHDA and CDR2 is SQIVND in the germline V gene (reference sequence). CDR3 length: 15 amino acids. V was cut by 2 bases and J by 2 bases, with 9 bases left in between. The full variable domain, in which reference TRBV19 and TRBJ2-2 provide the parts outside the CDR3, is DGGITQSPKYLFRKEGQNVTLSCEQNLNHDAMYWYRQDPGQGLRLIYYSQIVNDFQKGDIAEGYSVSREKKESFPLTVTSAQKNPTAFYLCASSIWQNNTGELFFGEGSRLTVL.

This chain joins TRBV30 and TRBJ2-2, with TRBD1 matching over 8 bases. The V gene end was trimmed by 2 bases and the J gene end by 5 bases; junction bases not matched to a gene: 7. This CDR3 has 15 amino acids. Germline assignment: CDR1 GTSNPN and CDR2 SVGIG (reference sequence). The CDR3 is CAWSRQGAQTGELFF. As DNA, the CDR3 is TGTGCCTGGAGTAGGCAGGGGGCGCAAACCGGGGAGCTGTTTTTT.

The V and J genes are TRBV7-6 and TRBJ1-2, with 7 positions matching TRBD1. The V and J ends lost 5 bases and 5 bases, in that order; junction bases with no gene match: 5. Germline assignment: CDR1 SGHVS and CDR2 FNYEAQ. The CDR3 totals 13 residues. CDR3 coding DNA: TGTGCCAGCAGCCCGATCAGGGGGTATGGCTACACCTTC. It encodes CASSPIRGYGYTF.

V gene TRBV5-5 combines with J gene TRBJ1-2; the match to TRBD1 covers 9 bases. Germline assignment: CDR1 SGHKS and CDR2 YYEKEE (reference sequence). Unmatched junction bases numbered 7, after V lost 3 bases and J lost 7 bases. This CDR3 has 14 residues. CDR3 coding DNA: TGTGCCAGCAGCTCAACAGGGGGCGCGGGTGGCTACACCTTC. Translated, it gives CASSSTGGAGGYTF.

The genes are TRBV10-3 and TRBJ2-7; possibly TRBD1 for D (6 bases). Germline lookup yields CDR1 ENHRY and CDR2 SYGVKD. The CDR3 loop spans 15 amino acids. Trimming left V 2 bases short and J 0 bases short, with 11 bases between. The CDR3 DNA follows: TGTGCCATCAGTGAGAGCGGACAGAGCTCCTACGAGCAGTACTTC. Amino acids: CAISESGQSSYEQYF.

The chain joins TRBV7-6 to TRBJ2-7, with a weak D call TRBD2 (6 bases). The V and J ends lost 5 bases and 2 bases respectively, with 13 bases between them. This CDR3 region has 14 residues. From germline, CDR1 is SGHVS and CDR2 FNYEAQ. The CDR3 loop reads CASSLGTGTYEQYF. CDR3 nucleotide sequence: TGTGCCAGCAGCCTGGGGACTGGAACCTACGAGCAGTACTTC.

The rearrangement uses TRBV28 and TRBJ2-7; weak D call: TRBD2 (5 bases). Germline V gene lookup returns CDR1 MDHEN and CDR2 SYDVKM. V lost 5 bases, J lost 4 bases, and 15 bases lay in between. The CDR3 is 14 residues long. Written as DNA, the CDR3 is TGTGCCAGCAGTCCCCGGGGTCTGTCTTACGAGCAGTACTTC. Protein product: CASSPRGLSYEQYF. The variable domain in full, completed from reference TRBV28 and TRBJ2-7, reads DVKVTQSSRYLVKRTGEKVFLECVQDMDHENMFWYRQDPGLGLRLIYFSYDVKMKEKGDIPEGYSVSREKKERFSLILESASTNQTSMYLCASSPRGLSYEQYFGPGTRLTVT.

The genes are TRBV27 and TRBJ1-1; D uncertain. Germline V gene lookup returns CDR1 MNHEY and CDR2 SMNVEV (reference sequence). The CDR3 covers 16 residues. Trimming shortened V by 1 base and J by 0 bases, and 12 bases separated the two germline ends. CDR3 in DNA: TGTGCCAGCAGTTTATATCCTACCTTAATGAACACTGAAGCTTTCTTT. Translation gives CASSLYPTLMNTEAFF.

This chain uses TRBV9 with TRBJ2-3; 8 bases line up with TRBD2. This CDR3 has 15 amino acids. V lost 1 base, J lost 0 bases, and 1 base stayed unmatched. Germline values: CDR1 SGDLS, CDR2 YYNGEE. The CDR3 is CASSVPGGSTDTQYF. For the CDR3, the DNA is TGTGCCAGCAGCGTACCGGGAGGGAGCACAGATACGCAGTATTTT.

V gene TRBV6-5 combines with J gene TRBJ1-2, with 8 positions matching TRBD1. V was pared by 7 bases and J by 6 bases, with 7 bases of the junction left unmatched. Per germline, CDR1 MNHEY and CDR2 SVGAGI. The CDR3 length is 13 residues. DNA for the CDR3: TGTGCCAGCACCGACAGGGGAACGGATGGCTACACCTTC. Amino acid sequence: CASTDRGTDGYTF.

The rearrangement uses TRBV13 and TRBJ2-1; tentative D call: TRBD2 (6 bases). V lost 5 bases to trimming and J lost 6 bases, with 14 bases between them. The germline V gene has CDR1 PRHDT and CDR2 FYEKMQ (reference sequence). The CDR3 spans 14 residues. Here the CDR3 DNA reads TGTGCCAGCAGCACACGGGACTCCCCCAATGAGCAGTTCTTC. Translated, it gives CASSTRDSPNEQFF.

V gene TRBV5-1 combines with J gene TRBJ2-1, with 10 bases matching TRBD2. The V gene end was trimmed by 2 bases and the J gene end by 3 bases; junction bases not matched to a gene: 11. The CDR3 totals 18 residues. The germline CDR1 and CDR2 sequences are SGHRS and YFSETQ. The CDR3 sequence is CASSLASGRPGVYNEQFF. CDR3 in DNA: TGCGCCAGCAGCTTAGCTAGCGGGAGACCGGGCGTCTACAATGAGCAGTTCTTC.

Here the CDR3 reads CASSLAGTEGEAQYF. CDR3 nucleotides: TGTGCCAGCAGCCTAGCGGGAACCGAGGGAGAAGCCCAGTACTTC. The V gene is TRBV11-3, the J gene TRBJ2-5, with TRBD2 identical over 9 bases. The germline V gene has CDR1 SGHNT and CDR2 YENEEA. The junction had 13 bases not matched to a gene; V was cut back by 5 bases and J by 9 bases. CDR3 size: 15 residues.

The V gene is TRBV19, the J gene TRBJ2-7; 9 nucleotides align to TRBD1. The CDR3 spans 13 residues. The germline V gene has CDR1 LNHDA and CDR2 SQIVND (reference sequence). The V segment lost 6 bases and the J segment 5 bases; nucleotides outside the gene matches: 5. For the CDR3, the DNA is TGTGCCAGTAGAGGGACAGGGATACACGAGCAGTACTTC. Amino acids: CASRGTGIHEQYF.